The rows below give T cell receptor beta chains drawn from one sample of a study of shared clonotypes between healthy human individuals. Measured with immunoSEQ multiplex PCR; TCRdb has only the in-frame clones, and not every one. This table holds roughly 680,000 clones, around 77% found once. Sequencing was carried out using memory CD4+ T cells sorted from blood. These receptors were obtained from a woman in her 30s in good health. Each CDR3 is given with its conserved first and last residue. A D gene is named only where the DNA matches it firmly. Size values are once, few and many counts, or a class for expanded clones, and some rows have none.

abundance: .; j_gene: TRBJ2-7; d_gene: TRBD2; v_gene: TRBV6-1; CDR3aa: CASSGGSLAGTSYEQYF; CDR3nt: TGTGCCAGCAGTGGGGGTTCGCTAGCGGGAACCTCCTACGAGCAGTACTTC
abundance: .; j_gene: TRBJ2-5; d_gene: .; v_gene: TRBV29-1; CDR3aa: CSVERPQLQETQYF; CDR3nt: TGCAGCGTTGAACGTCCCCAGCTCCAAGAGACCCAGTACTTC
abundance: .; j_gene: TRBJ2-7; d_gene: .; v_gene: TRBV28; CDR3aa: CASSLGWEAAYEQYF; CDR3nt: TGTGCCAGCAGTTTAGGGTGGGAGGCCGCCTACGAGCAGTACTTC
abundance: .; j_gene: TRBJ1-2; d_gene: TRBD1; v_gene: TRBV28; CDR3aa: CASSSPTGTGLGYGYTF; CDR3nt: TGTGCCAGCAGTTCACCCACCGGGACAGGGTTAGGCTATGGCTACACCTTC
abundance: .; j_gene: TRBJ2-7; d_gene: TRBD1; v_gene: TRBV18; CDR3aa: CASSLSDRNEQYF; CDR3nt: TGTGCCAGCTCACTGTCGGACAGGAACGAGCAGTACTTC
abundance: .; j_gene: TRBJ2-5; d_gene: TRBD1; v_gene: TRBV5-1; CDR3aa: CASRQGGETQYF; CDR3nt: TGCGCCAGCAGACAGGGGGGTGAGACCCAGTACTTC
abundance: .; j_gene: TRBJ1-1; d_gene: .; v_gene: TRBV14; CDR3aa: CASSQWASANTEAFF; CDR3nt: TGTGCCAGCAGCCAATGGGCTTCCGCTAACACTGAAGCTTTCTTT
abundance: few; j_gene: TRBJ2-3; d_gene: .; v_gene: TRBV5-8; CDR3aa: CASIRARGTMGYTQYF; CDR3nt: TGTGCCAGCATCCGCGCTAGGGGAACAATGGGATATACGCAGTATTTT
abundance: .; j_gene: TRBJ2-7; d_gene: .; v_gene: TRBV2; CDR3aa: CASALESGEQYF; CDR3nt: TGTGCCAGCGCACTAGAATCGGGAGAGCAGTACTTC
abundance: once; j_gene: TRBJ2-7; d_gene: TRBD2; v_gene: TRBV9; CDR3aa: CASSVEASGYSYEQYF; CDR3nt: TGTGCCAGCAGCGTAGAAGCTAGCGGCTACTCCTACGAGCAGTACTTC
abundance: .; j_gene: TRBJ1-1; d_gene: .; v_gene: TRBV5-1; CDR3aa: CASFEGPMNTEAFF; CDR3nt: TGCGCCAGCTTTGAGGGCCCCATGAACACTGAAGCTTTCTTT
abundance: .; j_gene: TRBJ1-2; d_gene: .; v_gene: TRBV27; CDR3aa: CASSLITGFGYTF; CDR3nt: TGTGCCAGCAGTTTAATCACAGGGTTTGGCTACACCTTC
abundance: many; j_gene: TRBJ2-2; d_gene: .; v_gene: TRBV4-1; CDR3aa: CASSQRTGELFF; CDR3nt: TGCGCCAGCAGCCAAAGAACCGGGGAGCTGTTTTTT
abundance: .; j_gene: TRBJ2-3; d_gene: TRBD2; v_gene: TRBV10-3; CDR3aa: CAIRSPGLASRGDTQYF; CDR3nt: TGTGCCATCAGATCACCGGGACTAGCGTCCCGTGGAGATACGCAGTATTTT
abundance: .; j_gene: TRBJ1-3; d_gene: .; v_gene: TRBV2; CDR3aa: CASSEAHPGQLGNTIYF; CDR3nt: TGTGCCAGCAGTGAAGCGCACCCAGGACAACTAGGAAACACCATATATTTT
abundance: .; j_gene: TRBJ1-2; d_gene: .; v_gene: TRBV6-1; CDR3aa: CASSEGRDYGYTF; CDR3nt: TGTGCCAGCAGTGAGGGGCGAGACTATGGCTACACCTTC
abundance: few; j_gene: TRBJ1-4; d_gene: TRBD1; v_gene: TRBV30; CDR3aa: CACSTGGSGEKLFF; CDR3nt: TGTGCCTGTTCCACAGGGGGCTCGGGTGAAAAACTGTTTTTT
abundance: .; j_gene: TRBJ2-3; d_gene: TRBD2; v_gene: TRBV27; CDR3aa: CASSWSGSKDTQYF; CDR3nt: TGTGCCAGCAGTTGGAGCGGGAGTAAAGATACGCAGTATTTT
abundance: once; j_gene: TRBJ2-5; d_gene: .; v_gene: TRBV29-1; CDR3aa: CSVGAETQYF; CDR3nt: TGCAGCGTTGGTGCGGAGACCCAGTACTTC
abundance: .; j_gene: TRBJ2-7; d_gene: .; v_gene: TRBV7-2; CDR3aa: CASSLRTSNQGEQYF; CDR3nt: TGTGCCAGCAGCTTAAGAACTAGCAACCAGGGGGAGCAGTACTTC
abundance: .; j_gene: TRBJ1-5; d_gene: TRBD1; v_gene: TRBV19; CDR3aa: CASSVDRVSQPQHF; CDR3nt: TGTGCCAGTAGTGTCGACAGGGTGAGTCAGCCCCAGCATTTT
abundance: .; j_gene: TRBJ1-2; d_gene: .; v_gene: TRBV7-2; CDR3aa: CASSFRDIRVGGYTF; CDR3nt: TGTGCCAGCAGCTTCCGGGACATTAGGGTGGGAGGCTACACCTTC
abundance: .; j_gene: TRBJ2-4; d_gene: .; v_gene: TRBV7-9; CDR3aa: CASSSTGAKNIQYF; CDR3nt: TGTGCCAGCAGCTCAACAGGCGCCAAAAACATTCAGTACTTC
abundance: .; j_gene: TRBJ2-6; d_gene: .; v_gene: TRBV6-4; CDR3aa: CASRPSGANVLTF; CDR3nt: TGTGCCAGCCGCCCCTCTGGGGCCAACGTCCTGACTTTC
abundance: .; j_gene: TRBJ1-2; d_gene: .; v_gene: TRBV27; CDR3aa: CASSFGTTYGYTF; CDR3nt: TGTGCCAGCAGTTTCGGGACCACCTATGGCTACACCTTC
abundance: few; j_gene: TRBJ2-7; d_gene: .; v_gene: TRBV23-1; CDR3aa: CASSQNQRDEQYF; CDR3nt: TGCGCCAGCAGTCAAAATCAGCGGGACGAGCAGTACTTC
abundance: many; j_gene: TRBJ2-7; d_gene: TRBD2; v_gene: TRBV7-8; CDR3aa: CASSTQSGTRGEQYF; CDR3nt: TGTGCCAGCAGCACCCAATCCGGGACTAGGGGTGAGCAGTACTTC
abundance: .; j_gene: TRBJ2-5; d_gene: TRBD1; v_gene: TRBV27; CDR3aa: CASSLGTGNVLETQYF; CDR3nt: TGTGCCAGCAGCCTTGGGACAGGGAATGTTTTAGAGACCCAGTACTTC
abundance: .; j_gene: TRBJ1-5; d_gene: .; v_gene: TRBV6-6; CDR3aa: CASSYPGQNGNQPQHF; CDR3nt: TGTGCCAGCAGTTACCCCGGACAGAACGGCAATCAGCCCCAGCATTTT
abundance: .; j_gene: TRBJ2-3; d_gene: TRBD1; v_gene: TRBV27; CDR3aa: CASSSRTGSQDTQYF; CDR3nt: TGTGCCAGCAGCAGCAGGACAGGGTCCCAAGATACGCAGTATTTT
abundance: .; j_gene: TRBJ2-6; d_gene: TRBD1; v_gene: TRBV11-2; CDR3aa: CASSTGTGRLFSGANVLTF; CDR3nt: TGTGCCAGCAGCACCGGGACAGGAAGACTATTCTCTGGGGCCAACGTCCTGACTTTC
abundance: .; j_gene: TRBJ2-2; d_gene: .; v_gene: TRBV28; CDR3aa: CASSPGLVNTGELFF; CDR3nt: TGTGCCAGCAGCCCGGGACTGGTGAACACCGGGGAGCTGTTTTTT
abundance: .; j_gene: TRBJ1-1; d_gene: .; v_gene: TRBV27; CDR3aa: CASRSPVRGNAEAFF; CDR3nt: TGTGCCAGCAGATCCCCGGTAAGGGGCAACGCTGAAGCTTTCTTT
abundance: few; j_gene: TRBJ2-2; d_gene: TRBD2; v_gene: TRBV6-6; CDR3aa: CASTLSGRANTGELFF; CDR3nt: TGTGCCAGCACCTTAAGCGGGAGGGCCAACACCGGGGAGCTGTTTTTT
abundance: .; j_gene: TRBJ2-7; d_gene: .; v_gene: TRBV28; CDR3aa: CASYTSGWSHEQHF; CDR3nt: TGTGCCAGCTACACCTCGGGGTGGTCCCACGAGCAGCACTTC
abundance: .; j_gene: TRBJ1-4; d_gene: TRBD1; v_gene: TRBV5-1; CDR3aa: CASSTGQGNEKLFF; CDR3nt: TGCGCCAGCAGTACGGGACAGGGGAATGAAAAACTGTTTTTT
abundance: .; j_gene: TRBJ2-3; d_gene: TRBD2; v_gene: TRBV5-1; CDR3aa: CASSTESTGGDTQYF; CDR3nt: TGCGCCAGCAGCACGGAAAGCACCGGGGGGGATACGCAGTATTTT
abundance: .; j_gene: TRBJ1-4; d_gene: .; v_gene: TRBV2; CDR3aa: CASRGNRVEGKLLFF; CDR3nt: TGTGCCAGCAGGGGCAACAGGGTCGAGGGAAAATTACTGTTTTTT
abundance: .; j_gene: TRBJ2-7; d_gene: .; v_gene: TRBV6-5; CDR3aa: CASSYEPSSYEQYF; CDR3nt: TGTGCCAGCAGTTACGAGCCTTCCTCCTACGAGCAGTACTTC
abundance: .; j_gene: TRBJ2-1; d_gene: .; v_gene: TRBV6-5; CDR3aa: CASSYTYTGVRNEQFF; CDR3nt: TGTGCCAGCAGTTACACCTACACGGGGGTTCGGAATGAGCAGTTCTTC
abundance: .; j_gene: TRBJ2-3; d_gene: .; v_gene: TRBV7-9; CDR3aa: CASTFGNTDTQYF; CDR3nt: TGTGCCAGCACCTTCGGGAACACAGATACGCAGTATTTT
abundance: .; j_gene: TRBJ1-2; d_gene: .; v_gene: TRBV28; CDR3aa: CASSFTQGPYGYTF; CDR3nt: TGTGCCAGCAGTTTTACGCAGGGACCCTATGGCTACACCTTC
abundance: .; j_gene: TRBJ2-6; d_gene: .; v_gene: TRBV7-8; CDR3aa: CASSLGSGANVLTF; CDR3nt: TGTGCCAGCAGCTTAGGTTCTGGGGCCAACGTCCTGACTTTC